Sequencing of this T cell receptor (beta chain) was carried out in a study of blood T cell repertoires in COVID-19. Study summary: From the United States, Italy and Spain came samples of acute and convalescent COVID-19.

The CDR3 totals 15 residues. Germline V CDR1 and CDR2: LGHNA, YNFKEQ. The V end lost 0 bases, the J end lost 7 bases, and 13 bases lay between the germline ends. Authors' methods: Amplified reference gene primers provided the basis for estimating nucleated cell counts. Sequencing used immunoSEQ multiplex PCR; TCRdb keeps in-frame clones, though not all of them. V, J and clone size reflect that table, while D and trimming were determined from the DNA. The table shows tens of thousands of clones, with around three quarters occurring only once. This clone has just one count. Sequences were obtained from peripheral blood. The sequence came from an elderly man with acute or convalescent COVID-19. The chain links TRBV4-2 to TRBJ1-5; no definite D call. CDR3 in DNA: TGTGCCAGCAGCCAAGAAAGAGGTTTCGGGCAGCCCCAGCATTTT. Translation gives CASSQERGFGQPQHF.